A selection of T cell receptor beta chains follows, all from one sample in a study of post-analysis software for immune sequencing data. From the PCR reads, TCRdb called clonotypes with MiXCR, one entry per CDR3 protein. In the table there are about 770,000 distinct CDR3 sequences, just over 45% of which are singletons. The sequencing input was blood. These TCRs come from a girl under 18 with multiple sclerosis. CDR3s include the opening cysteine and the closing phenylalanine or tryptophan. D genes are given only for firm matches. Clone size is shown for a subset of rows, as once, few, many or a class of expanded clone.

clone_size j_call d_call v_call cdr3_nt cdr3_aa
NA TRBJ1-4 NA TRBV7-9 TGTGCCAGCAGCCCCGGAACGGGAGGGGCGGTATACGAAAAACTGTTTTTT CASSPGTGGAVYEKLFF
NA TRBJ1-1 NA TRBV10-3 TGTGCCATCAGTGTTGCGAGGGAGATCACTGAAGCTTTCTTT CAISVAREITEAFF
NA TRBJ1-2 NA TRBV24-1 TGTGCCACCAGTGATACGACTCGGTATGGCTACACCTTC CATSDTTRYGYTF
NA TRBJ2-1 NA TRBV5-1 TGCGCCAGCAGCTTGGGCCAAGGGTCAGTAGATGAGCAGTTCTTC CASSLGQGSVDEQFF
NA TRBJ2-7 TRBD1 TRBV13 TGTGCCAGCAGCTTTCCCCCAGGGGGCGTCCACGAGCAGTACTTC CASSFPPGGVHEQYF
NA TRBJ1-5 TRBD1 TRBV20-1 TGCAGTGCTAGAGCCCGAGACAGGGGCTGGCAGCCCCAGCATTTT CSARARDRGWQPQHF
NA TRBJ2-7 NA TRBV27 TGTGCCAGCAGCCCCCAACAACCCTACGAGCAGTACTTC CASSPQQPYEQYF
NA TRBJ1-1 NA TRBV2 TGTGCCAGCACCCTCACCATGGAAGGGGTTGAAGCTTTCTTT CASTLTMEGVEAFF
NA TRBJ2-1 TRBD2 TRBV11-2 TGTGCCAGCAGCTCGGGACTAGCGGGACCGATGGGCTCCTACAATGAGCAGTTCTTC CASSSGLAGPMGSYNEQFF
few TRBJ2-5 NA TRBV7-2 TGTGCCAGCAGCTTGGCTTCCGGGCCTCACGTTGGGACCCAGTACTTC CASSLASGPHVGTQYF
few TRBJ1-1 NA TRBV28 TGTGCCAGCAGTTTAGAGTACCTGAACACTGAAGCTTTCTTT CASSLEYLNTEAFF
NA TRBJ1-5 NA TRBV12-3/TRBV12-4 TGTGCTAGTTCCCCAGGGGATCAGCCCCAGCATTTT CASSPGDQPQHF
NA TRBJ2-2 TRBD2 TRBV9 TGTGCCAGCAGCGTAGAGGGCGGAACTAGCGGGAGTGGGGAGCTGTTTTTT CASSVEGGTSGSGELFF
NA TRBJ2-1 TRBD2 TRBV20-1 TGCAGTGCGTATACCGCGGGAGAGTCGAGCAATGAGCAGTTCTTC CSAYTAGESSNEQFF
NA TRBJ2-4 TRBD1 TRBV4-2 TGTGCCAGCAGCCAAGCCCAGGGGGCGACCAAAAACATTCAGTACTTC CASSQAQGATKNIQYF
NA TRBJ1-1 TRBD1 TRBV12-3/TRBV12-4 TGTGCCAGCAGTCCCCCTAGTCGACAGGGGCAGAACACTGAAGCTTTCTTT CASSPPSRQGQNTEAFF
NA TRBJ2-7 NA TRBV4-2 TGTGCCAGCAGCCAGAGGCGAAGCTACGAGCAGTACTTC CASSQRRSYEQYF
NA TRBJ2-4 NA TRBV20-1 TGCAGTGCTCACCGGCGGGCCAAAAACATTCAGTACTTC CSAHRRAKNIQYF
NA TRBJ2-5 TRBD2 TRBV5-1 TGCGCCAGCAGTTATTCTAGCGGGAGGAGTTGGGAGACCCAGTACTTC CASSYSSGRSWETQYF
few TRBJ1-1 NA TRBV3-1 TGTGCCAGCAGCCATGGGGCCACTGAAGCTTTCTTT CASSHGATEAFF
few TRBJ1-4 NA TRBV4-3 TGCGCCAGCAGCCAAGATTTGGGTTGGGAAAAACTGTTTTTT CASSQDLGWEKLFF
NA TRBJ2-7 TRBD1 TRBV20-1 TGCAGTGCTAGTTATCCCGGGACAGGGGGATACGAGCAGTACTTC CSASYPGTGGYEQYF
NA TRBJ2-6 NA TRBV3-1 TGTGCCAACAGCCATGGTCGAGGCTCTGGGGCCAACGTCCTGACTTTC CANSHGRGSGANVLTF
NA TRBJ2-5 NA TRBV4-1 TGCGCCAGCAGCCATGCGACCGGGACTTTCGAGCAGACCCAGTACTTC CASSHATGTFEQTQYF
NA TRBJ2-1 NA TRBV6-5 TGTGCCAGCAGTTACGGGGCGAACAATGAGCAGTTCTTC CASSYGANNEQFF
few TRBJ1-1 NA TRBV19 TGTGCCAGTAGTATACGAGGGAACACTGAAGCTTTCTTT CASSIRGNTEAFF
NA TRBJ2-3 NA TRBV5-1 TGCGCCAGCAGCTTGTCTTACAGGGCCTGGGATACGCAGTATTTT CASSLSYRAWDTQYF
once TRBJ2-7 TRBD1 TRBV7-9 TGTGCCAGCAGCTTCTCTCCGGGACAGAGGTCCTACGAGCAGTACTTC CASSFSPGQRSYEQYF
NA TRBJ2-6 NA TRBV9 TGTGCCAGCAGCTTACAGGTGGCCCTCTCTGGGGCCAACGTCCTGACTTTC CASSLQVALSGANVLTF
NA TRBJ2-1 TRBD2 TRBV7-2 TGTGCCAGCAGCCGGGGAGGGACCTACAATGAGCAGTTCTTC CASSRGGTYNEQFF
NA TRBJ2-5 TRBD1 TRBV24-1 TGTGCCACCAGTGACCCGACAGGGCCAGAGACCCAGTACTTC CATSDPTGPETQYF
NA TRBJ1-2 TRBD1 TRBV5-5 TGTGCCAGCAGCTACCGGGACAGGGGCGCCTCTAACTATGGCTACACCTTC CASSYRDRGASNYGYTF
NA TRBJ2-5 TRBD1 TRBV20-1 TGCAGTGCCCGTGACCGGGACAGGGGCCAAGAGACCCAGTACTTC CSARDRDRGQETQYF
once TRBJ2-4 NA TRBV7-9 TGTGCCAGCAGCTTAAAGGACAGGGTGCGGGAGCAGTACTTC CASSLKDRVREQYF
NA TRBJ1-2 NA TRBV30 TGTGCCTGGAGTGAGCGGGGCGATGGCTACACCTTC CAWSERGDGYTF
NA TRBJ1-4 TRBD1 TRBV5-6 TGTGCCAGCAGCTTACAGGGGGCAGGGGAAAAACTGTTTTTT CASSLQGAGEKLFF
NA TRBJ2-1 NA TRBV13 TGTGCCAGCAGCTTAGTGCGGCGGAATGAGCAGTTCTTC CASSLVRRNEQFF
NA TRBJ2-1 NA TRBV12-3/TRBV12-4 TGTGCCAGCAGAAAGAGACCGAACCGTAATGAGCAGTTCTTC CASRKRPNRNEQFF
NA TRBJ2-1 TRBD2 TRBV7-6 TGTGCCAGCAGCCCCCGGGGAGCGGGAGGTTTCTACAATGAGCAGTTCTTC CASSPRGAGGFYNEQFF
few TRBJ2-1 NA TRBV29-1 TGCAGCGTTGAGGCAGAAACCTCCTGGGACTTACCTACCATCAATGAGCAGTTCTTC CSVEAETSWDLPTINEQFF
NA TRBJ2-1 NA TRBV7-3 TGTGCCAGCAGCCTAAGGGGACCGAACAATGAGCAGTTCTTC CASSLRGPNNEQFF
NA TRBJ1-1 NA TRBV25-1 TGTGCCAGCGCGGGACCCTTTGAAGCTTTCTTT CASAGPFEAFF
NA TRBJ2-7 TRBD1 TRBV6-5 TGTACCAGCAGTCACAGGGGGGCCTACGAGCAGTACTTC CTSSHRGAYEQYF
NA TRBJ2-3 NA TRBV11-2 TGTGCCAGCAGCCTGGGAAGAAGACTGGCAGATACGCAGTATTTT CASSLGRRLADTQYF
NA TRBJ1-2 TRBD1 TRBV3-1 TGTGTCAGCAGCAGGGGGGACGGCTATGGCTACACCTTC CVSSRGDGYGYTF
NA TRBJ2-7 TRBD2 TRBV7-9 TGTGCCAGCAGCCGTCAGGTAGCGGGAGTATACGAGCAGTACTTC CASSRQVAGVYEQYF
NA TRBJ2-7 TRBD2 TRBV6-6 TGTGCCAGCACCCTCCTACTAGCGGGAGGACACGAGCAGTACTTC CASTLLLAGGHEQYF
NA TRBJ2-7 NA TRBV4-3 TGCGCCAGCAGCGAAGATGACAGGTCCTACGAGCAGTACTTC CASSEDDRSYEQYF
NA TRBJ2-6 TRBD1 TRBV11-1 TGTGCCAGCAGCTTAGCGCTTGTCTTCGGACAGGTGAACTCTGGGGCCAACGTCCTGACTTTC CASSLALVFGQVNSGANVLTF
few TRBJ1-4 NA TRBV7-9 TGTGCCAGCAGCTTACTCGGGGCGGGTGAAAAACTGTTTTTT CASSLLGAGEKLFF
few TRBJ2-4 TRBD2 TRBV10-3 TGTGCCATCAGTGAGCGCGCAGCGGGAGAAGGAGAGCAGTACTTC CAISERAAGEGEQYF
few TRBJ1-2 TRBD1 TRBV12-3/TRBV12-4 TGTGCCAGCAGTAAAGGACAGGCGGAGGAGTATGGCTACACCTTC CASSKGQAEEYGYTF
NA TRBJ2-5 TRBD2 TRBV5-6 TGTGCCAGCAGCTTGTGGGCGGGAGTGGGGGAGACCCAGTACTTC CASSLWAGVGETQYF